This is a list of T cell receptor beta chains from one sample in a study of cytomegalovirus exposure and HLA in healthy donors. Repertoires were generated with immunoSEQ multiplex PCR, while TCRdb's copy carries only in-frame clones and drops some. This sample yields about 94,000 clones, of which 81% are seen a single time; over 9% belongs to the top ten. Sequenced sample: PBMCs. These receptor sequences come from a human donor in good health. Each CDR3 is given with its conserved first and last residue.

j_call,v_call,cdr3_aa
TRBJ1-3,TRBV12-5,CASGSTTTLRFSGNTIYF
TRBJ2-5,TRBV7-6,CASSPSEQETQYF
TRBJ1-5,TRBV5-5,CASSLYLTGGIRSNQPQHF
TRBJ1-5,TRBV29-1,CSVVLEPNQPQHF
TRBJ2-7,TRBV7-2,CASSFRQGKYEQYF
TRBJ1-4,TRBV28,CASSFEEKLFF
TRBJ2-1,TRBV15,CATSRDGRRGYNEQFF
TRBJ2-1,TRBV25-1,CASSELPGLAGGEQFF
TRBJ2-5,TRBV30,CAWSADRTSEETQYF
TRBJ1-2,TRBV19,CASTPGGLHYGYTF
TRBJ1-2,TRBV5-1,CATRRGINYGYTF
TRBJ2-2,TRBV5-4,CASSALAGEAGELFF
TRBJ2-7,TRBV14,CASSQDAGTSGRAWFHEQYF
TRBJ2-3,TRBV1,CTSRGAGGPDTQYF
TRBJ1-2,TRBV5-6,CASSWQVDGYTF
NA,TRBV12-5,CASGVIGTGGSSSYEQYF
TRBJ2-3,TRBV6-5,CASNTGTSATDTQYF
TRBJ2-1,TRBV25-1,CASSGGFRGAYNEQFF
TRBJ2-2,TRBV19,CAGGQGAIGELFF